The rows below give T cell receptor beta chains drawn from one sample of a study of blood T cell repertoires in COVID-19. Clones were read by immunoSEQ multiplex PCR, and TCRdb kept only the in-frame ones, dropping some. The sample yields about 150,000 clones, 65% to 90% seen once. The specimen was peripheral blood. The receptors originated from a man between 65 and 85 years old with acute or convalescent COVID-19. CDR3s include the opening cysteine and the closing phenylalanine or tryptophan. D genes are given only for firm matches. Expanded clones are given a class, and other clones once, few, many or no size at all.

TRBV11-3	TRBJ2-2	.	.	CASSFRQAGELFF	TGTGCCAGCAGCTTTAGACAGGCCGGGGAGCTGTTTTTT
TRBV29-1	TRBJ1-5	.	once	CSVGPGLGQPQHF	TGCAGCGTTGGCCCAGGTTTAGGTCAGCCCCAGCATTTT
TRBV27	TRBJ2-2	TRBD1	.	CASTPDRGNTGELFF	TGTGCCAGCACCCCGGACAGGGGGAACACCGGGGAGCTGTTTTTT
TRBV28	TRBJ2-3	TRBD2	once	CASSTRVRREGTDTQYF	TGTGCCAGCAGTACCCGAGTACGGCGGGAGGGAACAGATACGCAGTATTTT
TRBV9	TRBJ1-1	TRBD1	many	CASSPRQGEGTEAFF	TGTGCCAGCAGCCCAAGACAGGGGGAAGGCACTGAAGCTTTCTTT
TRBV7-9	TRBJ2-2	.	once	CASSFRASTGELLF	TGTGCCAGCAGCTTCCGGGCCTCCACCGGGGAGCTGCTTTTT
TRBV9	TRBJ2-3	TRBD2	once	CASSVHMGTTVSTDTQYF	TGTGCCAGCAGCGTACACATGGGGACTACCGTTAGCACAGATACGCAGTATTTT
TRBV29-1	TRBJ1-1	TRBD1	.	CSVWDRNTEAFF	TGCAGCGTATGGGACAGGAACACTGAAGCTTTCTTT
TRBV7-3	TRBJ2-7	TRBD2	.	CASSLSTGLAGGEQYF	TGTGCCAGCAGCCTATCGACGGGACTAGCGGGAGGGGAGCAGTACTTC
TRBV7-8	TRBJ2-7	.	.	CASSLRRGGYSYEQYF	TGTGCCAGCAGCCTCCGTCGCGGGGGCTATTCCTACGAGCAGTACTTC
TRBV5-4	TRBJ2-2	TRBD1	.	CASSKQGGNTGELFF	TGTGCCAGCAGCAAACAGGGGGGGAACACCGGGGAGCTGTTTTTT
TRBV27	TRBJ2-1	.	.	CASSIRGENEQFF	TGTGCCAGCAGTATCAGGGGCGAGAATGAGCAGTTCTTC
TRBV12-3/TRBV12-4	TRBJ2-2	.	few	CASRLIGVGELFF	TGTGCCAGCAGGCTTATAGGGGTTGGGGAGCTGTTTTTT
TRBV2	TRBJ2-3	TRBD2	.	CASSVYVGSSGRTDTQYF	TGTGCCAGCAGTGTTTACGTCGGGTCTAGCGGGAGAACAGATACGCAGTATTTT